Listed below are T cell receptor beta chains from one sample, sequenced in a study of T cells in localized non-small cell lung cancer. Profiling relied on immunoSEQ multiplex PCR, and the TCRdb table lists in-frame clones only, not all of them. The repertoire has some 31,000 clones, approximately 78% of them found once; the top ten carry around 34%. Sequencing used peripheral blood, obtained before any cancer treatment. The receptors shown here come from a male donor at least 60 years old with stage II squamous cell lung carcinoma. The conserved cysteine and the conserved F or W are not part of the CDR3 here. For some rows the clone size is stated as once, few or many, or as a class when expanded; others skip it.

TRBV5-1 - ASRGQETQY
TRBV4-2 - ASSSGKGTEAF
TRBV28 - ASSFPDSSNEKLF
TRBV6-1 - ASRTHATNEKLF
TRBV19 - ASRTSGGATEAF
TRBV6-1 once ASRWERGSNQPQH
TRBV15 - ATSPLTLTYNEQF
TRBV7-9 - ASSAGGGEKLF
TRBV5-5 - ASSLAATGKNGYT
TRBV14 - ASSQGFNTEAF
TRBV6-1 - ASSALGRGVDGYT
TRBV28 - ASSLVEFSVTGRENGYT
TRBV4-1 few ASSQGDAGAF
TRBV6-6 once ASSYGLAINEQF
TRBV5-1 - ASSFGGSSYEQY
TRBV29-1 - SVQDRQDGYT
TRBV25-1 - ASSGDLTGELF
TRBV7-8 - ASSLAADRGYT
TRBV7-6 - ASCKGGGETQY
TRBV11-2 - ASRTTANTEAF
TRBV11-2 - ASSLEAGIPGELF
TRBV27 once ASSFIAFANTGELF
TRBV27 - ASSSGSSPLH
TRBV5-4 - ASHPGGANYGYT
TRBV5-8 once ASSPGLAGFQETQY
TRBV27 - ASSLWLGAGDTQY
TRBV10-2 - ASSESLRRYEQY
TRBV5-1 - ASSADSSGANVLT
TRBV7-9 - ASSSPSGSHKNTEAF
TRBV19 - ASTVRSNTEAF
TRBV19 once ASSDDSNQPQH
TRBV5-1 - ASSYGQGNTEAF
TRBV7-9 - ASSFAGGGLRETQY
TRBV20-1 few SAFGGGNT
TRBV7-9 - ASSTTGSGSEQY
TRBV11-2 - ASSSLGRSYEQY
TRBV4-1 - ASSQDTGRRDYGYT
TRBV19 - ASRDHSYNEQF
TRBV6-5 - ASSYSGEGVTA